The subject of this entry is one TCR beta chain. The antigen is unknown. The germline V gene has CDR1 GTSNPN and CDR2 SVGIG (reference sequence). V shed 1 base, J shed 6 bases, and the junction held 3 bases outside the gene matches. The CDR3 consists of 14 residues. Generated by immunoSEQ multiplex PCR, the TCRdb table keeps only in-frame clones and is missing some. The sample lists about 1 million clones, about 76% occurring once. This specimen comes from a study of shared clonotypes between healthy human individuals. At the level of the study: Those who served as donors were two women and three men between the ages of 18 and 49.

Findings and caveats of the study: Clonotype sharing among the donors was expected to vary with sequencing depth. Larger estimated richness was generally seen in naive subsets than in memory subsets.

This receptor was identified in a man between 18 and 35 years old in good health. This chain links TRBV30 with TRBJ2-7, with 13 bases identical to TRBD2. Specimen: memory CD4+ T cells sorted from blood. Documented subset: CD45RA-negative fraction. CDR3 in amino acids: CAWSGGTSGTEQYF. The CDR3 DNA reads as TGTGCCTGGAGTGGAGGGACTAGCGGGACCGAGCAGTACTTC. Filled out from reference TRBV30 and TRBJ2-7, the complete variable domain reads SQTIHQWPATLVQPVGSPLSLECTVEGTSNPNLYWYRQAAGRGLQLLFYSVGIGQISSEVPQNLSASRPQDRQFILSSKKLLLSDSGFYLCAWSGGTSGTEQYFGPGTRLTVT.